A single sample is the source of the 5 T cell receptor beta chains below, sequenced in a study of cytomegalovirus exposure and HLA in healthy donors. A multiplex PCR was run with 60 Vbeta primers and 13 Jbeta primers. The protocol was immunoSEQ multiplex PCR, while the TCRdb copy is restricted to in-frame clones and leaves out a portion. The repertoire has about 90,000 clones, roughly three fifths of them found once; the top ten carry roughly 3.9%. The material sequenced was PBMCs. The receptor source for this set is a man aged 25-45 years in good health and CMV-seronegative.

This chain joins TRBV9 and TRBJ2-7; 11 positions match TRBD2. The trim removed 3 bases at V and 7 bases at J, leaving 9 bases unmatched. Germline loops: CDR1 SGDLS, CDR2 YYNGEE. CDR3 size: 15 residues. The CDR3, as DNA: TGTGCCAGCAGCGGTAGCGGGAGGGGGCCTGAGGAGCAGTACTTC. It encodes CASSGSGRGPEEQYF.

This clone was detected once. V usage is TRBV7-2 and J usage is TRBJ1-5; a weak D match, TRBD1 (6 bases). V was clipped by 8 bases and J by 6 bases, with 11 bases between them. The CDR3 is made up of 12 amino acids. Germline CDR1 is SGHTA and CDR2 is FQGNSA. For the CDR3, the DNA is TGTGCCAGCCGCAAAGGGGGTCAGCCCCAGCATTTT. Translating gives CASRKGGQPQHF.

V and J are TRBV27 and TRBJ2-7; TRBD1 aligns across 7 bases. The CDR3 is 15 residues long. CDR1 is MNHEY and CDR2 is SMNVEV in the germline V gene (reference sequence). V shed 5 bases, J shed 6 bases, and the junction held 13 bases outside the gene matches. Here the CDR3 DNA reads TGTGCCAGCAGTCTTTTAGAGGGGGCAGGGTTCGAGCAGTACTTC. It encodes CASSLLEGAGFEQYF.

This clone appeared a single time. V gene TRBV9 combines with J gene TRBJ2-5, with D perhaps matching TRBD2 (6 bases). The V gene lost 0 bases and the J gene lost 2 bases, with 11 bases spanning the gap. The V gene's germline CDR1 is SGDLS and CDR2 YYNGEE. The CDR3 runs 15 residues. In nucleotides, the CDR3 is TGTGCCAGCAGCGTAGGGAGCAGCGGGCAAGAGACCCAGTACTTC. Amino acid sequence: CASSVGSSGQETQYF.

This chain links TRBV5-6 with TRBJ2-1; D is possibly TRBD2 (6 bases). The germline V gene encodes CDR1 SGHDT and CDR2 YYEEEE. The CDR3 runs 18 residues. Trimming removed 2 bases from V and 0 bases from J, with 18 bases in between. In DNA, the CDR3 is TGTGCCAGCAGCTTTTTGGACGGAGGGAGGAGCTCCTACAATGAGCAGTTCTTC. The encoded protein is CASSFLDGGRSSYNEQFF.